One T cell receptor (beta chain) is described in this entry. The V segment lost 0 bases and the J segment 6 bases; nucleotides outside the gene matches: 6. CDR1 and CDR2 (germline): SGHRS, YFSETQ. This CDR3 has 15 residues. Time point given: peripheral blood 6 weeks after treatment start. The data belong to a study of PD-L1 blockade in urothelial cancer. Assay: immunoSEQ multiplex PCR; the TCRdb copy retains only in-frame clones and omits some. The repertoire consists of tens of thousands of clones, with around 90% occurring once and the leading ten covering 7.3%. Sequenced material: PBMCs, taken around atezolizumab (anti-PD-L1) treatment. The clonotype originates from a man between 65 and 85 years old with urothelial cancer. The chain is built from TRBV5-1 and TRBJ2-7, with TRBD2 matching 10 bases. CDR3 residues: CASSLVASGSSEQYF. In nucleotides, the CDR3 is TGCGCCAGCAGCTTGGTGGCTAGCGGGAGTAGCGAGCAGTACTTC. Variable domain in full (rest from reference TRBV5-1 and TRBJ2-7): KAGVTQTPRYLIKTRGQQVTLSCSPISGHRSVSWYQQTPGQGLQFLFEYFSETQRNKGNFPGRFSGRQFSNSRSEMNVSTLELGDSALYLCASSLVASGSSEQYFGPGTRLTVT.